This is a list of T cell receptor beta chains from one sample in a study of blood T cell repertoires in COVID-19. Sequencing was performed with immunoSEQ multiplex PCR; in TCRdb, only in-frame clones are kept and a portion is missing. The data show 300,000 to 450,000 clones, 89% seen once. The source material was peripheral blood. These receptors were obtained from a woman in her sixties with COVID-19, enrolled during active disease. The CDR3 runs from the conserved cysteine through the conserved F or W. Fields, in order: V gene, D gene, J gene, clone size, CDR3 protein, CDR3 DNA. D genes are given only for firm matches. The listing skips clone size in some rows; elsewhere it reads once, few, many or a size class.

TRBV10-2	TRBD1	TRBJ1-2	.	CASSEAGTGGADGYTF	TGCGCCAGCAGTGAGGCCGGGACAGGGGGCGCAGATGGCTACACCTTC
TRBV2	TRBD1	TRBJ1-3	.	CASSTGGGGNTIYF	TGTGCCAGCAGTACAGGGGGCGGTGGAAACACCATATATTTT
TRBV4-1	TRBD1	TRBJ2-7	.	CASSADRGEQYF	TGCGCCAGCAGCGCGGACAGGGGTGAGCAGTACTTC
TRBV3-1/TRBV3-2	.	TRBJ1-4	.	CASSQDFGTEGGKLFF	TGTGCCAGCAGCCAAGATTTCGGGACGGAGGGAGGAAAACTGTTTTTT
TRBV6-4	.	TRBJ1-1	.	CASREGQTNTEAFF	TGTGCCAGCAGGGAAGGACAGACGAACACTGAAGCTTTCTTT
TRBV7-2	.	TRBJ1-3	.	CASSLAQYTGNTIYF	TGTGCCAGCAGCTTAGCGCAGTATACTGGAAACACCATATATTTT
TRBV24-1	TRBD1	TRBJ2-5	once	CATSDPWDRGRGETQYF	TGTGCCACCAGTGATCCGTGGGACAGGGGCCGGGGAGAGACCCAGTACTTC
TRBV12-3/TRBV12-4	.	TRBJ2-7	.	CASIRVVYEQYF	TGTGCCAGCATTCGAGTTGTCTACGAGCAGTACTTC
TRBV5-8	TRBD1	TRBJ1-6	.	CASTLNRGVNSPLHF	TGTGCCAGCACCCTGAACAGGGGTGTGAATTCACCCCTCCACTTT
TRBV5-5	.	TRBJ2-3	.	CASSLVAAGSTDTQYF	TGTGCCAGCAGCCTTGTGGCCGCGGGGAGCACAGATACGCAGTATTTT
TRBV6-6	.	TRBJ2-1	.	CASSSPREQFF	TGTGCCAGCAGCTCCCCCCGTGAGCAGTTCTTC
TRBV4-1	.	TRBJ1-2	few	CASSQVTGSYTF	TGCGCCAGCAGCCAAGTCACAGGGAGCTACACCTTC
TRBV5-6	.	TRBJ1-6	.	CASSFGVVNSPLHF	TGTGCCAGCAGCTTCGGGGTGGTGAATTCACCCCTCCACTTT
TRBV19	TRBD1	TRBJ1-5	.	CASRRQGNQPQHF	TGTGCCAGTCGTCGACAGGGAAATCAGCCCCAGCATTTT
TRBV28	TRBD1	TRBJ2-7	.	CASSSPGQGAGEQYF	TGTGCCAGCAGTTCCCCTGGACAGGGGGCGGGTGAGCAGTACTTC
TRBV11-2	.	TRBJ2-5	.	CASSLEQQETQYF	TGTGCCAGCAGCTTAGAACAACAAGAGACCCAGTACTTC
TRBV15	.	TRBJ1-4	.	CATSRGAIPEKLFF	TGTGCCACCAGCAGAGGGGCTATACCCGAAAAACTGTTTTTT
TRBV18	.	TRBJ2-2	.	CASSPAQGILNTGELFF	TGTGCCAGCTCACCAGCTCAGGGCATTCTTAACACCGGGGAGCTGTTTTTT
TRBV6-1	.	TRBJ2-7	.	CASSEDSATYEQYF	TGTGCCAGCAGTGAGGACAGCGCAACCTACGAGCAGTACTTC
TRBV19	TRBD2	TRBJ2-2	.	CASSPQGLAGATGELFF	TGTGCCAGTAGTCCCCAGGGACTAGCGGGGGCCACCGGGGAGCTGTTTTTT
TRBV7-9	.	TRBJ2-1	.	CASTLKNEQFF	TGTGCCAGCACCCTAAAGAATGAGCAGTTCTTC
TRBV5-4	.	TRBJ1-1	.	CASSFNSGYNTEAFF	TGTGCCAGCAGCTTTAACAGTGGTTACAACACTGAAGCTTTCTTT
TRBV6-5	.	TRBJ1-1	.	CASRAGERAFF	TGTGCCAGCAGGGCAGGGGAGCGGGCTTTCTTT
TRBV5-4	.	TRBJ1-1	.	CASSLGQVGMRGTEAFF	TGTGCCAGCAGCTTGGGACAGGTAGGAATGCGCGGCACTGAAGCTTTCTTT
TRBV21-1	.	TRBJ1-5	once	CAKNLGVSSNQPQHF	TGTGCCAAAAACCTCGGGGTGAGTAGCAATCAGCCCCAGCATTTT
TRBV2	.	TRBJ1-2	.	CASSEIGYGGSFGYTF	TGTGCCAGCAGTGAAATAGGGTACGGAGGGTCTTTTGGCTACACCTTC
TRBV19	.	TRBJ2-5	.	CASSRVRGETQYF	TGTGCCAGTAGCAGGGTCAGGGGAGAGACCCAGTACTTC
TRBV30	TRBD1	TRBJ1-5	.	CAWGTGGNQPQHF	TGTGCCTGGGGCACAGGGGGCAATCAGCCCCAGCATTTT
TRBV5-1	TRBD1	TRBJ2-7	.	CASSLEGTGNEQYF	TGCGCCAGCAGCCTAGAGGGGACAGGGAACGAGCAGTACTTC
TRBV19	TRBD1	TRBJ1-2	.	CASRRGQGLANYGYTF	TGTGCCAGTAGGAGAGGACAGGGGTTAGCTAACTATGGCTACACCTTC
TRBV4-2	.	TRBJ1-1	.	CASSQEGGSWAFF	TGTGCCAGCAGCCAAGAAGGAGGGAGTTGGGCTTTCTTT
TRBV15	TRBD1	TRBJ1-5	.	CATSRRDRGYSNQPQHF	TGTGCCACCAGCAGAAGGGACAGGGGATATAGCAATCAGCCCCAGCATTTT
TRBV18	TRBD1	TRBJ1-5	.	CASSPWTGDQPQHF	TGTGCCAGCTCACCGTGGACAGGGGATCAGCCCCAGCATTTT
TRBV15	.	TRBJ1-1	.	CATSRQQGFGTEAFF	TGTGCCACCAGCAGACAGCAGGGGTTTGGCACTGAAGCTTTCTTT
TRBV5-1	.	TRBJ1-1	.	CASSSSGDRTEAFF	TGCGCCAGCAGCTCGTCAGGGGACCGCACTGAAGCTTTCTTT
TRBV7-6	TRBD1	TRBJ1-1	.	CASSLGQGITEAFF	TGTGCCAGCAGCTTAGGACAGGGGATCACTGAAGCTTTCTTT